These T cell receptor beta chains were read from a single sample in a study of cytomegalovirus exposure and HLA in healthy donors. Libraries were prepared by immunoSEQ multiplex PCR; TCRdb keeps only in-frame clonotypes and omits some of them. Counted here are about 190,000 clones, 82% occurring once; the ten biggest clones make up about 0.8%. The sample was PBMCs. The receptor set was obtained from a woman younger than 30 in good health and CMV-seronegative. The CDR3 runs from the conserved cysteine through the conserved F or W. The D gene is left open where the match is weak. The size entry is marked missing in some rows and otherwise reads once, few, many or a size class.

J gene: TRBJ1-6; D gene: TRBD1; clone size: .; V gene: TRBV7-8; CDR3 protein: CASRSGQGINSPLHF; CDR3 DNA: TGTGCCAGCAGATCGGGACAGGGGATCAATTCACCCCTCCACTTT
J gene: TRBJ2-7; D gene: TRBD1; clone size: .; V gene: TRBV9; CDR3 protein: CASSVAQGAYEQYF; CDR3 DNA: TGTGCCAGCAGCGTAGCACAGGGGGCCTACGAGCAGTACTTC
J gene: TRBJ2-7; D gene: TRBD1; clone size: .; V gene: TRBV28; CDR3 protein: CASSLGQGAYEQYF; CDR3 DNA: TGTGCCAGCAGTTTAGGCCAGGGGGCCTACGAGCAGTACTTC
J gene: TRBJ2-1; D gene: TRBD1; clone size: .; V gene: TRBV19; CDR3 protein: CASSTRTGGYNEQFF; CDR3 DNA: TGTGCCAGTAGTACCCGGACAGGGGGCTACAATGAGCAGTTCTTC
J gene: TRBJ2-7; D gene: .; clone size: .; V gene: TRBV6-6; CDR3 protein: CASSSPTGNPYEQYF; CDR3 DNA: TGTGCCAGCAGTTCTCCGACAGGCAACCCCTACGAGCAGTACTTC
J gene: TRBJ2-1; D gene: .; clone size: .; V gene: TRBV29-1; CDR3 protein: CSAARGTGHNEQFF; CDR3 DNA: TGCAGCGCTGCCCGCGGGACCGGCCACAATGAGCAGTTCTTC
J gene: TRBJ1-2; D gene: .; clone size: .; V gene: TRBV11-3; CDR3 protein: CASSSPRSAGDYGYTF; CDR3 DNA: TGTGCCAGCAGCTCGCCGCGGTCGGCGGGGGACTATGGCTACACCTTC
J gene: TRBJ1-5; D gene: .; clone size: .; V gene: TRBV30; CDR3 protein: CAWSVRVLQPQHF; CDR3 DNA: TGTGCCTGGAGTGTACGGGTACTCCAGCCCCAGCATTTT
J gene: TRBJ2-3; D gene: .; clone size: .; V gene: TRBV27; CDR3 protein: CASRIRGTDTQYF; CDR3 DNA: TGTGCCAGCAGAATCCGCGGCACAGATACGCAGTATTTT
J gene: TRBJ2-5; D gene: .; clone size: .; V gene: TRBV11-2; CDR3 protein: CASSSEETQYF; CDR3 DNA: TGTGCCAGCAGCTCAGAAGAGACCCAGTACTTC
J gene: TRBJ2-7; D gene: TRBD2; clone size: .; V gene: TRBV7-6; CDR3 protein: CASSLGVLAVSYEQYF; CDR3 DNA: TGTGCCAGCAGCTTAGGAGTACTAGCGGTTAGCTACGAGCAGTACTTC
J gene: TRBJ1-2; D gene: .; clone size: .; V gene: TRBV20-1; CDR3 protein: CGPTGHDGYTF; CDR3 DNA: TGCGGCCCGACAGGTCATGATGGCTACACCTTC
J gene: TRBJ1-5; D gene: TRBD1; clone size: .; V gene: TRBV6-1; CDR3 protein: CASSEVGGAGQPQHF; CDR3 DNA: TGTGCCAGCAGTGAAGTAGGGGGCGCGGGTCAGCCCCAGCATTTT
J gene: TRBJ2-6; D gene: TRBD1; clone size: .; V gene: TRBV5-1; CDR3 protein: CASSLAPGQGAVLTF; CDR3 DNA: TGCGCCAGCAGCTTAGCCCCGGGACAGGGAGCCGTCCTGACTTTC
J gene: TRBJ1-1; D gene: TRBD1; clone size: few; V gene: TRBV7-9; CDR3 protein: CASTGDYTEAFF; CDR3 DNA: TGTGCCAGTACAGGGGACTACACTGAAGCTTTCTTT
J gene: TRBJ2-7; D gene: TRBD1; clone size: .; V gene: TRBV19; CDR3 protein: CASSRPGQSSYEQYF; CDR3 DNA: TGTGCCAGTAGTAGACCGGGACAGAGCTCCTACGAGCAGTACTTC
J gene: TRBJ1-5; D gene: .; clone size: few; V gene: TRBV4-2; CDR3 protein: CASSQPTTGDWDQPQHF; CDR3 DNA: TGTGCCAGCAGCCAACCCACCACCGGGGATTGGGATCAGCCCCAGCATTTT
J gene: TRBJ2-1; D gene: TRBD2; clone size: .; V gene: TRBV2; CDR3 protein: CASMASGYNEQFF; CDR3 DNA: TGTGCCAGCATGGCTAGCGGGTACAATGAGCAGTTCTTC
J gene: TRBJ2-1; D gene: TRBD2; clone size: .; V gene: TRBV6-1; CDR3 protein: CASSDLAGGLDEQFF; CDR3 DNA: TGTGCCAGCAGTGACCTAGCGGGGGGGCTGGATGAGCAGTTCTTC
J gene: TRBJ2-5; D gene: .; clone size: .; V gene: TRBV7-2; CDR3 protein: CASSLARTFQETQYF; CDR3 DNA: TGTGCCAGCAGCTTAGCCCGGACTTTCCAAGAGACCCAGTACTTC
J gene: TRBJ2-7; D gene: .; clone size: .; V gene: TRBV6-1; CDR3 protein: CATLFGGQLYEQYF; CDR3 DNA: TGTGCCACCCTTTTTGGGGGACAACTCTACGAGCAGTACTTC
J gene: TRBJ2-1; D gene: TRBD2; clone size: .; V gene: TRBV27; CDR3 protein: CASSHGLAGGSSYNEQFF; CDR3 DNA: TGTGCCAGCTCCCATGGACTAGCGGGAGGTAGCTCCTACAATGAGCAGTTCTTC
J gene: TRBJ1-6; D gene: TRBD1; clone size: once; V gene: TRBV30; CDR3 protein: CAWKNVYGTGGAGYNSPLHF; CDR3 DNA: TGTGCCTGGAAAAATGTTTACGGGACAGGGGGCGCTGGCTATAATTCACCCCTCCACTTT
J gene: TRBJ2-7; D gene: TRBD2; clone size: .; V gene: TRBV13; CDR3 protein: CASSLWREQSEQYF; CDR3 DNA: TGTGCCAGCAGCTTATGGCGGGAGCAGAGCGAGCAGTACTTC
J gene: TRBJ2-1; D gene: TRBD2; clone size: .; V gene: TRBV6-5; CDR3 protein: CASSSLAGGNEQFF; CDR3 DNA: TGTGCCAGCAGTTCCCTAGCGGGAGGTAATGAGCAGTTCTTC
J gene: TRBJ2-5; D gene: TRBD2; clone size: .; V gene: TRBV2; CDR3 protein: CASSATSWGQETQYF; CDR3 DNA: TGTGCCAGCAGTGCGACTAGCTGGGGGCAAGAGACCCAGTACTTC
J gene: TRBJ2-5; D gene: TRBD2; clone size: few; V gene: TRBV30; CDR3 protein: CAWSQGLAGEGETQYF; CDR3 DNA: TGTGCCTGGAGCCAGGGACTAGCGGGAGAGGGTGAGACCCAGTACTTC
J gene: TRBJ2-1; D gene: .; clone size: .; V gene: TRBV6-5; CDR3 protein: CASRQGMDYNEQFF; CDR3 DNA: TGTGCCAGCAGACAGGGAATGGACTACAATGAGCAGTTCTTC
J gene: TRBJ2-5; D gene: .; clone size: .; V gene: TRBV6-5; CDR3 protein: CASRMTGQETQYF; CDR3 DNA: TGTGCCAGCAGAATGACAGGTCAAGAGACCCAGTACTTC
J gene: TRBJ2-1; D gene: TRBD1; clone size: .; V gene: TRBV6-1; CDR3 protein: CASSEGPGGALHEQFF; CDR3 DNA: TGTGCCAGCAGTGAAGGCCCAGGGGGTGCACTACATGAGCAGTTCTTC
J gene: TRBJ2-7; D gene: TRBD2; clone size: .; V gene: TRBV6-6; CDR3 protein: CASSYSSGDSYEQYF; CDR3 DNA: TGTGCCAGCAGTTACAGTAGCGGGGACTCCTACGAGCAGTACTTC
J gene: TRBJ2-3; D gene: TRBD2; clone size: .; V gene: TRBV6-5; CDR3 protein: CASSSPLSGARYF; CDR3 DNA: TGTGCCAGCAGTTCCCCCTTGAGCGGGGCGAGGTATTTT
J gene: TRBJ2-1; D gene: .; clone size: .; V gene: TRBV6-5; CDR3 protein: CASTKSSGEWFF; CDR3 DNA: TGTGCCAGCACTAAATCGTCGGGGGAATGGTTCTTC
J gene: TRBJ1-1; D gene: .; clone size: .; V gene: TRBV6-5; CDR3 protein: CASRTGQGAFF; CDR3 DNA: TGTGCCAGCAGGACCGGACAAGGGGCTTTCTTT
J gene: TRBJ1-1; D gene: .; clone size: once; V gene: TRBV7-9; CDR3 protein: CSSSSLNTEAFF; CDR3 DNA: TGTTCCAGCAGCTCGTTGAACACTGAAGCTTTCTTT
J gene: TRBJ2-7; D gene: TRBD2; clone size: .; V gene: TRBV27; CDR3 protein: CASSSAGGAYEQYF; CDR3 DNA: TGTGCCAGCAGTTCCGCGGGAGGCGCCTACGAGCAGTACTTC
J gene: TRBJ1-5; D gene: TRBD1; clone size: few; V gene: TRBV5-6; CDR3 protein: CASSLAGQGNQPQHF; CDR3 DNA: TGTGCCAGCAGCTTGGCGGGACAGGGTAATCAGCCCCAGCATTTT
J gene: TRBJ2-6; D gene: TRBD1; clone size: .; V gene: TRBV5-1; CDR3 protein: CASSLEGQGLSGANVLTF; CDR3 DNA: TGCGCCAGCAGCTTGGAGGGACAGGGTCTCTCTGGGGCCAACGTCCTGACTTTC
J gene: TRBJ2-1; D gene: TRBD2; clone size: .; V gene: TRBV30; CDR3 protein: CAGDLAGGNNEQFF; CDR3 DNA: TGTGCCGGTGATCTAGCGGGAGGGAATAATGAGCAGTTCTTC
J gene: TRBJ2-7; D gene: .; clone size: .; V gene: TRBV7-8; CDR3 protein: CASSFGDYEQYF; CDR3 DNA: TGTGCCAGCAGCTTCGGAGACTACGAGCAGTACTTC
J gene: TRBJ2-5; D gene: .; clone size: .; V gene: TRBV6-6; CDR3 protein: CASSYAGAGETQYF; CDR3 DNA: TGTGCCAGCAGTTACGCGGGGGCTGGGGAGACCCAGTACTTC
J gene: TRBJ2-2; D gene: TRBD1; clone size: .; V gene: TRBV7-3; CDR3 protein: CASGQVNTGELFF; CDR3 DNA: TGTGCCAGCGGACAGGTGAACACCGGGGAGCTGTTTTTT
J gene: TRBJ1-1; D gene: .; clone size: .; V gene: TRBV29-1; CDR3 protein: CSVEGHRADTEAFF; CDR3 DNA: TGCAGCGTTGAAGGCCACAGGGCCGACACTGAAGCTTTCTTT
J gene: TRBJ2-3; D gene: .; clone size: .; V gene: TRBV30; CDR3 protein: CAWSVSRSTDTQYF; CDR3 DNA: TGTGCCTGGAGTGTAAGCAGGAGCACAGATACGCAGTATTTT
J gene: TRBJ2-1; D gene: .; clone size: .; V gene: TRBV10-3; CDR3 protein: CAISESETQRNYNEQFF; CDR3 DNA: TGTGCCATCAGTGAGTCAGAGACACAAAGGAACTACAATGAGCAGTTCTTC
J gene: TRBJ1-5; D gene: TRBD1; clone size: .; V gene: TRBV9; CDR3 protein: CASTPASTGDNQPQHF; CDR3 DNA: TGTGCCAGTACTCCTGCTTCGACAGGGGACAATCAGCCCCAGCATTTT
J gene: TRBJ2-7; D gene: TRBD1; clone size: .; V gene: TRBV6-5; CDR3 protein: CASSYETGSLREQYF; CDR3 DNA: TGTGCCAGCAGTTACGAGACAGGGTCCCTGAGGGAGCAGTACTTC
J gene: TRBJ1-5; D gene: .; clone size: few; V gene: TRBV2; CDR3 protein: CASGGSSVGNQPQHF; CDR3 DNA: TGTGCCAGCGGAGGGAGTTCTGTGGGCAATCAGCCCCAGCATTTT